A single sample is the source of the 17 T cell receptor beta chains below, sequenced in a study of blood T cell repertoires in COVID-19 (dated by TCRdb to 2020 to 2022). Receptor libraries were prepared by the immunoSEQ multiplex PCR assay. Not all clones reach the TCRdb copy of this immuneACCESS table, which keeps in-frame sequences only. Checked studies attribute under half of the gap to unresolved V genes and leave the rest unexplained. The sample table contains about 80,000 clones; only one count was recorded for roughly 80% of them. The ten largest clones take up about 35% of the sample. The specimen sequenced was peripheral blood. Receptor source: a woman in her 70s with acute or convalescent COVID-19.

V is TRBV4-2 and J is TRBJ2-1; D perhaps matches TRBD2 (6 bases). Trimming stripped 0 bases from V and 7 bases from J, with 13 bases between. This CDR3 has 15 amino acids. Germline-derived CDR1 and CDR2 are LGHNA and YNFKEQ. Here the CDR3 reads CASSQDIFSGNEQFF. The CDR3 nucleotides are TGTGCCAGCAGCCAAGATATCTTTAGCGGTAATGAGCAGTTCTTC.

This rearrangement joins TRBV18 to TRBJ2-1, with 10 bases aligning to TRBD2. The V gene's germline CDR1 is KGHSH and CDR2 LQKENI. V lost 6 bases and J lost 1; bases outside the gene matches: 6. This CDR3 is built from 16 residues. The CDR3 spells CASSRAGGNSYNEQFF. CDR3 nucleotide sequence: TGTGCCAGCTCGCGAGCGGGAGGGAATTCCTACAATGAGCAGTTCTTC.

The chain uses TRBV5-1 and TRBJ2-1; D might be TRBD2 (6 bases). Germline lookup yields CDR1 SGHRS and CDR2 YFSETQ. Trimming cost V 1 base and J 5 bases, with 13 bases left between them. The CDR3 sequence is 15 residues long. In nucleotides, the CDR3 is TGCGCCAGCAGCTTGACGAGCGGGCCTGACAATGAGCAGTTCTTC. This translates into CASSLTSGPDNEQFF.

V is TRBV27 and J is TRBJ2-7, with 8 bases fitting TRBD1. Germline V gives CDR1 MNHEY, CDR2 SMNVEV (reference sequence). There are 17 residues in the CDR3. J lost 4 bases, V lost 5 bases, and 16 bases had no gene match. The CDR3 loop is CASSSPLGKDRAYEQYF. In nucleotides, the CDR3 is TGTGCCAGCAGTAGCCCACTAGGAAAGGACAGGGCTTACGAGCAGTACTTC.

The V gene is TRBV6-4, the J gene TRBJ2-3; no firm D call. Trimming shortened V by 7 bases and J by 1 base, and 12 bases separated the two germline ends. Germline values: CDR1 MRHNA, CDR2 SNTAGT. There are 14 residues in the CDR3. CDR3 DNA sequence: TGTGCCAGCAAAGTACAGTCGGGCACAGATACGCAGTATTTT. Translating it yields CASKVQSGTDTQYF.

This chain connects TRBV7-9 to TRBJ2-5, with a weak D call TRBD2 (5 bases). Germline lookup yields CDR1 SEHNR and CDR2 FQNEAQ (reference sequence). This CDR3 is 14 amino acids long. V lost 2 bases and J lost 5, with 12 bases in between. In DNA form, the CDR3 reads TGTGCCAGCAGCTTACGTCGGGATGGGGAGACCCAGTACTTC. Protein sequence: CASSLRRDGETQYF.

The genes are TRBV3-1 (or the pseudogene TRBV3-2) and TRBJ1-1; perhaps TRBD1 as D (5 bases). The germline gives CDR1 LGHDT, CDR2 YNNKEL (reference sequence). The germline V and J ends were trimmed by 2 bases and 3 bases, with 16 bases remaining between them. This CDR3 is built from 16 residues. Here the CDR3 reads CASSQPWPGADTEAFF. The CDR3 coding sequence is TGTGCCAGCAGCCAACCTTGGCCTGGGGCGGACACTGAAGCTTTCTTT.

In this sample, this clone turned up once. The chain links TRBV6-2 or TRBV6-3 to TRBJ1-6, with D possibly being TRBD1 (6 bases). The V end lost 2 bases, the J end lost 15 bases, and 23 bases lay between the germline ends. CDR1 is MNHEY and CDR2 is SVGEGT in the germline V gene. The CDR3 totals 16 residues. The CDR3, as DNA: TGTGCCAGCAGTTACACCCCCGGGACACGGGGAAGGGGCCTCCACTTT. Translating it yields CASSYTPGTRGRGLHF.

The chain has TRBV6-1 and TRBJ1-2; D unresolved. Germline V gives CDR1 MNHNS, CDR2 SASEGT. Trimming removed 0 bases from V and 6 bases from J, with 17 bases in between. This CDR3 comprises 16 residues. The CDR3 protein is CASSEARARSGDGYTF. In DNA form, the CDR3 reads TGTGCCAGCAGTGAAGCGAGGGCCAGGTCCGGTGATGGCTACACCTTC.

The genes are TRBV6-5 and TRBJ1-5; D is unresolved. Germline CDR1 reads MNHEY; CDR2 reads SVGAGI. The CDR3 extends over 14 amino acids. Deletions cut 2 bases from V and 3 bases from J, with 8 bases between. The CDR3 loop reads CASSYARSNQPQHF. CDR3 in DNA: TGTGCCAGCAGTTACGCCCGGTCCAATCAGCCCCAGCATTTT.

The chain has TRBV5-5 and TRBJ2-5; tentative D call: TRBD1 (5 bases). This CDR3 contains 17 residues. The germline gives CDR1 SGHKS, CDR2 YYEKEE (reference sequence). The V end lost 4 bases, the J end lost 0 bases, and 19 bases lay between the germline ends. Written as DNA, the CDR3 is TGTGCCAGCAGCCGCGGAAAAGATGACAGAGACCAAGAGACCCAGTACTTC. Residues: CASSRGKDDRDQETQYF.

CDR3 coding DNA: TGTGCCAGCAGCCCCGTTGAACTGCGAGAGACCCAGTACTTC. This gives the protein CASSPVELRETQYF. The V call is TRBV5-6, the J call TRBJ2-5; D is undetermined. V was cut by 4 bases and J by 4 bases, with 14 bases left in between. CDR3 length: 14 amino acids. Germline CDR1 is SGHDT and CDR2 is YYEEEE.

The gene calls are TRBV7-3 and TRBJ2-1, with no clear D. This CDR3 is built from 13 residues. Trimming removed 5 bases from V and 11 bases from J, with 16 bases in between. The germline V gene encodes CDR1 SGHTA and CDR2 FQGTGA. CDR3 DNA sequence: TGTGCCAGCAGCATTAGCCCCGGCCGTCAGCAGTTCTTC. It encodes CASSISPGRQQFF.

The gene calls are TRBV21-1 and TRBJ2-7; the table's D call, TRBD2, was not checked against the DNA. TRBV21-1 is a documented pseudogene. The CDR3 contains 18 residues. For the CDR3, the DNA is TGTGCCAGCAGCAAATTACTGGGGGGACCTCAAGAGGCCTACGAGCAGTACTTC. The encoded protein is CASSKLLGGPQEAYEQYF.

The J gene is TRBJ2-1, the V gene TRBV3-1 (or the pseudogene TRBV3-2); 9 nucleotides match TRBD2. V dropped 0 bases and J dropped 5; count of bases not matched to a gene: 5. Germline CDR1 reads LGHDT; CDR2 reads YNNKEL (reference sequence). CDR3 length: 16 amino acids. DNA for the CDR3: TGTGCCAGCAGCCAAGATGTAGCGGGAGTAGACAATGAGCAGTTCTTC. It yields the protein CASSQDVAGVDNEQFF.

This clone was seen a handful of times. This chain uses TRBV7-9 with TRBJ2-7, with TRBD1 as a possible D gene (6 bases). Germline V lookup: CDR1 SEHNR, CDR2 FQNEAQ (reference sequence). This CDR3 has 12 amino acids. The V and J ends lost 7 bases and 1 base respectively, with 8 bases between them. The CDR3 region has the DNA TGTGCCAGCACGGACAGTTCCTACGAGCAGTACTTC. This gives the protein CASTDSSYEQYF.

This rearrangement joins TRBV30 to TRBJ1-2; TRBD1 might be the D (5 bases). Per the germline V gene, CDR1 is GTSNPN and CDR2 is SVGIG (reference sequence). The V end was cut by 1 base, the J end by 4 bases, with 10 bases between. The CDR3 contains 13 residues. This CDR3 reads CAWSEDTPYGYTF. CDR3 coding DNA: TGTGCCTGGAGTGAGGACACGCCCTATGGCTACACCTTC.